This T cell receptor (beta chain) stems from a study of neoadjuvant anti-PD-1 for oral cavity cancer (dated by TCRdb to the early 2020s). Broadly, across the study: Three to four biweekly doses of nivolumab at 3 mg/kg were mostly administered to patients before curative-intent surgical resection. For patients who did not progress, a fourth nivolumab dose was given around day 43, followed by definitive surgical resection on days 50-56. Under RECIST 1.1, a patient counted as a responder if showing complete response, partial response or stable disease, and as a non-responder if showing progression. A roughly 33% response rate was observed in the parent correlative cohort, in which around 12 patients were included. Overall study outcomes, separate from this receptor: TCR analyses included only three patients per response group, and the authors called for larger cohorts for validation. After neoadjuvant nivolumab, significantly higher T cell clonality (Gini index) was found within PBMCs in non-responders than in responders. Higher pretreatment blood TCRbeta clonality and lower post-treatment tumor TCRbeta clonality were correlated with higher pretreatment blood Treg/Th17 ratios.

The sample's time point, from its label and the paper: before neoadjuvant nivolumab. None of the patients had received prior systemic or radiation treatment, and all were newly diagnosed with stage II-IVA oral cavity squamous cell carcinoma. The cohort was made up of patients with locally advanced, HPV-negative oral cavity squamous cell carcinoma. No culture maintenance or expansion was done, as the peripheral blood mononuclear cells went straight to analysis. The samples were obtained from a longitudinal correlative study of a single-arm phase II trial testing neoadjuvant nivolumab in oral cavity squamous cell carcinoma. Genomic DNA-based TCRbeta sequencing was performed on subject-matched pre- and post-treatment PBMCs and tumors from three responders and three non-responders. Peripheral blood mononuclear cells were collected once before nivolumab treatment and again after treatment, at the time of surgery. The Maxwell RSC DNA from Cells kit was used to isolate genomic DNA from PBMCs.

From cysteine to phenylalanine, the CDR3 is 13 amino acids long. Kept here is only the CDR3 DNA, which spans 39 bases and is read in frame from base 1. Trimming leaves V shorter by 4 bases and J shorter by 6 bases, with the junction holding 4 bases beyond the gene matches. Via the germline V gene (reference sequence), CDR1 is SGHNT and CDR2 YYREEE. PBMC libraries used mostly 480 ng of input genomic DNA for deep sequencing, with six replicates per sample. The immunoSEQ hsTCRbeta kit was used to prepare TCRbeta libraries, following the manufacturer's instructions. The finished libraries were brought together in one pool at approximately 3 nM, which was then read using an Illumina NovaSeq 6000 S4 flow cell. In the authors' own workflow: The immunoSEQ Analyzer was used for raw data preprocessing and quality control. The analysis was limited to productive rearrangements, and each clonotype was defined by a unique CDR3 amino acid sequence. Repertoire clonality was estimated as the Gini-Simpson index, which was calculated using the R package tcR. Gini indices were compared with Student's t test, and associations with tumor size change were assessed by Pearson correlation. TCRdb provides this immuneACCESS table in a form limited to in-frame rearrangements. Some clones are lacking; in checked studies, under half of them reflect an unresolved V gene, and why the rest are absent is not known. V, J and clone size derive from that table, while D and trimming were established from the DNA sequence. This sample has roughly 60,000 clones in its table, and under 85% of those were observed once. Of the sample, around 2.6% is held by the ten largest clones.

Turning to this clone: Its antigen remains unidentified. Base qualities are missing; no much larger clone stands one base away.

This chain is built from TRBV5-4 and TRBJ1-2; the junction holds 9 bases that match TRBD1. The specimen comprised PBMCs, sampled before nivolumab (anti-PD-1) treatment. The receptor's source is a person aged 40 to 85 with oral cavity squamous cell carcinoma. The CDR3: CASSPTGGDGYTF. DNA sequence: TGTGCCAGCAGCCCGACAGGGGGTGATGGCTACACCTTC.